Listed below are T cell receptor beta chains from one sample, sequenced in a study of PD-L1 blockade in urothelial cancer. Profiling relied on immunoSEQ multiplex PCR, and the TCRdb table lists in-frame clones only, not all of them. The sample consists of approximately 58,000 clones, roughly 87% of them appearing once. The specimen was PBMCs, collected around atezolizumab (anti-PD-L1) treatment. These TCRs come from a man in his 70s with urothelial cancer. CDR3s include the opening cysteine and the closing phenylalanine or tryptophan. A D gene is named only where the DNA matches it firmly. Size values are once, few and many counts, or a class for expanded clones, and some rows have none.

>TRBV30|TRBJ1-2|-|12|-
CAWSGGGGGYTF
TGTGCCTGGAGTGGGGGGGGAGGGGGCTACACCTTC
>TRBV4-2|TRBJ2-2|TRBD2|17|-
CASSQDGTSGSTGELFF
TGTGCCAGCAGCCAAGATGGGACTAGCGGGAGTACCGGGGAGCTGTTTTTT
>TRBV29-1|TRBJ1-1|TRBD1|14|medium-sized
CSVAQGGSSTEAFF
TGCAGCGTTGCGCAGGGGGGAAGTTCCACTGAAGCTTTCTTT
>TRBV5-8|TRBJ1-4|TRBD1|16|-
CASSLGTGINNEKLFF
TGTGCCAGCAGCTTGGGGACAGGGATTAATAATGAAAAACTGTTTTTT
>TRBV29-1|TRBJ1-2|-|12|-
CSATDSVYGYTF
TGCAGCGCCACGGACAGCGTCTATGGCTACACCTTC
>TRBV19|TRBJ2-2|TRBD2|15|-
CASSPGGANTGELFF
TGTGCCAGTAGTCCGGGAGGGGCGAACACCGGGGAGCTGTTTTTT
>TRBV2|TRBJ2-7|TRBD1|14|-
CASRGQGAHYEQYF
TGTGCCAGCAGGGGACAGGGGGCGCATTACGAGCAGTACTTC
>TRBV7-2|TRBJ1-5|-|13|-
CASSGDRLWPQHF
TGTGCCAGCAGCGGAGACAGGTTGTGGCCCCAGCATTTT
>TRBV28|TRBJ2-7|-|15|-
CASSFLQGGSYEQYF
TGTGCCAGCAGTTTCCTACAGGGGGGGTCCTACGAGCAGTACTTC
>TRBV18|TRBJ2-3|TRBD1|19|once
CATNTRIGQGKTGTDTQYF
TGTGCCACTAACACACGGATAGGACAGGGGAAAACTGGCACAGATACGCAGTATTTT
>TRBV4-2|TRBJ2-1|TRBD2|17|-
CASSQDPGLAGYNEQFF
TGTGCCAGCAGCCAAGATCCCGGGCTAGCGGGATACAATGAGCAGTTCTTC
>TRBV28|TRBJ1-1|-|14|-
CASRSPAGNTEAFF
TGTGCCAGCAGGTCACCCGCAGGGAACACTGAAGCTTTCTTT
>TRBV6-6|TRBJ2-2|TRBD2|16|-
CASSPTSAANTGELFF
TGTGCCAGCAGCCCGACTAGCGCAGCGAACACCGGGGAGCTGTTTTTT
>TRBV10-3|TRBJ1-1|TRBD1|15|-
CAISEGQGIDTEAFF
TGTGCCATCAGTGAGGGACAGGGTATTGACACTGAAGCTTTCTTT
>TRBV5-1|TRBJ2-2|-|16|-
CASSLDGNSDTGELFF
TGCGCCAGCAGCTTGGACGGGAATTCGGACACCGGGGAGCTGTTTTTT
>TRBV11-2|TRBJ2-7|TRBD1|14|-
CASSHPGQIYEQYF
TGTGCCAGCAGCCACCCGGGACAGATCTACGAGCAGTACTTC